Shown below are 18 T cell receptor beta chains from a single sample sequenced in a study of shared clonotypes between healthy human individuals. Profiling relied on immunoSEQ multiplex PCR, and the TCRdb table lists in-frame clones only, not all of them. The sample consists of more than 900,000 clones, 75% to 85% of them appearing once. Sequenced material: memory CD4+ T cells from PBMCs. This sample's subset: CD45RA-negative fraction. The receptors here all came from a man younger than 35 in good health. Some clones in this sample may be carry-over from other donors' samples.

The CDR3 is CASSPKSPAGANEQYF. CDR3 DNA sequence: TGCGCCAGCAGTCCCAAGTCCCCAGCGGGAGCGAACGAGCAGTACTTC. V and J are TRBV23-1 and TRBJ2-7, with TRBD2 identical over 8 bases. TRBV23-1 counts as an open reading frame of uncertain function. V lost 4 bases to trimming and J lost 5 bases; unmatched junction nucleotides: 13. The CDR3 is 16 residues long.

Here the CDR3 reads CASAGRGENEQFF. CDR3 coding DNA: TGCGCCAGCGCGGGTCGGGGGGAAAATGAGCAGTTCTTC. The genes are TRBV4-3 and TRBJ2-1; 7 bases agree with TRBD2. V shed 8 bases and J 7 bases; nucleotides not matched to a gene: 8. This CDR3 is 13 amino acids long. Germline loops: CDR1 LGHNA, CDR2 YSLEER.

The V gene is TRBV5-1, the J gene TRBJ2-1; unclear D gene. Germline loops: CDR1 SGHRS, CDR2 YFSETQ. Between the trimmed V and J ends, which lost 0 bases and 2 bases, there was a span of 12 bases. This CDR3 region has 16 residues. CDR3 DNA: TGCGCCAGCAGCTTGGATCCGATAAGGGCCTACAATGAGCAGTTCTTC. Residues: CASSLDPIRAYNEQFF.

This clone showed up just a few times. The CDR3 sequence: CASSLSGTGSNQPQHF. For the CDR3, the DNA is TGCGCCAGCAGCTTGTCGGGGACTGGGAGCAATCAGCCCCAGCATTTT. The chain carries TRBV5-1 and TRBJ1-5; possibly TRBD1 for D (5 bases). The CDR3 length is 16 residues. Germline CDR1 SGHRS, CDR2 YFSETQ. V was clipped by 1 base and J by 1 base, with 12 bases between them.

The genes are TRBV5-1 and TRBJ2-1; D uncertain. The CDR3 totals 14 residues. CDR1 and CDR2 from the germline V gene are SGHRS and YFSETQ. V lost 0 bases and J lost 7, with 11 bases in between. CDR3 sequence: CASSLEVSSNEQFF. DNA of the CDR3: TGCGCCAGCAGCTTGGAGGTCAGCTCAAATGAGCAGTTCTTC.

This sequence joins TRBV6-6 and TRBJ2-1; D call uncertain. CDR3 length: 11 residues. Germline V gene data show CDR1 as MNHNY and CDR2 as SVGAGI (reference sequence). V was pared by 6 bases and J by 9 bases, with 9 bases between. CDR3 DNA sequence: TGTGCCAGCAGGGACGCACGTGAGCAGTTCTTC. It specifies CASRDAREQFF.

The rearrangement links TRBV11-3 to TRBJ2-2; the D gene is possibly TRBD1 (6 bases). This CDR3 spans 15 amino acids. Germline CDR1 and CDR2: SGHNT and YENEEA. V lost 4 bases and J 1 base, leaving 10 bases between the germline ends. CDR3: CASSSPTGNTGELFF. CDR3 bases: TGTGCCAGCAGCTCCCCGACAGGGAACACCGGGGAGCTGTTTTTT.

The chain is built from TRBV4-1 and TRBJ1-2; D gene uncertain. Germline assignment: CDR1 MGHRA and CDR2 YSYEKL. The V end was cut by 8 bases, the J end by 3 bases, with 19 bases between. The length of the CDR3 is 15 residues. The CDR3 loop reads CASRTGETFYYGYTF. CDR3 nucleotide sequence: TGCGCCAGCCGTACCGGGGAAACCTTCTACTATGGCTACACCTTC.

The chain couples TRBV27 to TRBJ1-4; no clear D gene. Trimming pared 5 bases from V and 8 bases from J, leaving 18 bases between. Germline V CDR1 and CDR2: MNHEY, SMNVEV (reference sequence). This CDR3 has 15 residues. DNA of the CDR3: TGTGCCAGCAGTCCGATGTCCCGCCCCTCCGAAAAACTGTTTTTT. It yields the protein CASSPMSRPSEKLFF.

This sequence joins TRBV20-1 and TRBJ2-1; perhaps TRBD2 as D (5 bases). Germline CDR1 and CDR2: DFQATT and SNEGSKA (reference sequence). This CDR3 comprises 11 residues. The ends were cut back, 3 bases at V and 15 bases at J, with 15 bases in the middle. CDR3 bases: TGCAGTGCTAGCCACGGGATCCCTCCGTTCTTC. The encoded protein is CSASHGIPPFF.

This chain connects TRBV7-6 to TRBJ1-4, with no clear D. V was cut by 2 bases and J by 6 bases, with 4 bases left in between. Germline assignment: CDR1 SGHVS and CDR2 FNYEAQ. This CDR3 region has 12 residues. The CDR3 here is CASSLPYEKLFF. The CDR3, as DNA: TGTGCCAGCAGCTTACCGTATGAAAAACTGTTTTTT.

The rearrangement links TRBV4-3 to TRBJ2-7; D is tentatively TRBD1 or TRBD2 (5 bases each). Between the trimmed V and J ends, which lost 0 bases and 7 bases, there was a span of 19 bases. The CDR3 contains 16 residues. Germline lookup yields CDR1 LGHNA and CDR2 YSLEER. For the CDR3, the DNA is TGCGCCAGCAGCCAAGATGGGGCGGGCGCAGGCGGAGAGCAGTACTTC. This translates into CASSQDGAGAGGEQYF.

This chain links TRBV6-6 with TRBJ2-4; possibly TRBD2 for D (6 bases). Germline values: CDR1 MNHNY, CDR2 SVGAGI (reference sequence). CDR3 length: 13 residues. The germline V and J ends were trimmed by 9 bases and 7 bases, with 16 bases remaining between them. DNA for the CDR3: TGTGCCAGTGGAGACGGGAGATCGAACATTCAGTACTTC. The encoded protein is CASGDGRSNIQYF.

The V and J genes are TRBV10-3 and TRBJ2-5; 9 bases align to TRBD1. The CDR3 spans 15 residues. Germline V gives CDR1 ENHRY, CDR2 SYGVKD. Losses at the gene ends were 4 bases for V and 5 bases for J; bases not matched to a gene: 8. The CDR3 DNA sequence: TGTGCCATCAGTGCATACAGGGGGCGCGGTGAGACCCAGTACTTC. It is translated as CAISAYRGRGETQYF.

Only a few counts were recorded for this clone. CDR3 protein: CATSRDRGRDEKLFF. The CDR3 coding sequence is TGTGCCACCAGCAGAGACAGGGGGCGTGATGAAAAACTGTTTTTT. This chain links TRBV15 with TRBJ1-4, with 8 bases lining up with TRBD1. The V gene's germline CDR1 is LNHNV and CDR2 YYDKDF (reference sequence). With 0 bases clipped from V and 6 bases from J, the junction kept 3 bases outside the gene matches. This CDR3 contains 15 residues.

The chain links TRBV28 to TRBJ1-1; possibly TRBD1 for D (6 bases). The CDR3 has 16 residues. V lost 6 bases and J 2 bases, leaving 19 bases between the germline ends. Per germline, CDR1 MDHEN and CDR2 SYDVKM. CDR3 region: CASRLVSGTSNTEAFF. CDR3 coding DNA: TGTGCCAGCAGGCTAGTATCCGGGACATCTAACACTGAAGCTTTCTTT.

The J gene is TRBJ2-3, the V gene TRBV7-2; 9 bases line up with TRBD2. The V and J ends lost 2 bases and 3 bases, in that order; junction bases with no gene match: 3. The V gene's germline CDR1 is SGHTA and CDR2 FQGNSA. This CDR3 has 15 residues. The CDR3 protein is CASSLRSGRTDTQYF. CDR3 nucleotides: TGTGCCAGCAGCTTACGTAGCGGGAGAACAGATACGCAGTATTTT.

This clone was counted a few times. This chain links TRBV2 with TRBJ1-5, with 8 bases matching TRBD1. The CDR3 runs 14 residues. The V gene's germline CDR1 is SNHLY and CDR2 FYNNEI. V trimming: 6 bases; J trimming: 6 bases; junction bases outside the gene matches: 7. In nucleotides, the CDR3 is TGTGCCAGCAGCTCCGGACAGGGCCCTCAGCCCCAGCATTTT. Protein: CASSSGQGPQPQHF.